The 5 T cell receptor beta chains presented below share a single source sample, sequenced in a study of T-cell reconstitution after alpha-beta-depleted transplantation in children (dated by TCRdb to about 2016). Libraries were constructed by PCR. The data were produced on an Illumina HiSeq 2500. Molecular barcoding was employed in the preparation of TCR libraries, with unique molecular identifiers being used to normalize TCRbeta repertoire quantification. The public reads were run again by TCRdb, first through fastp at Q25 and then through MiXCR, and only productive beta chains were kept. Merged by CDR3 protein, the rows form single entries marked with the most common genes and DNA. A total of about 540,000 distinct CDR3 sequences appear in this sample, about a sixth of them only once. The ten largest clones represent 3% to 4% of the sample. The sample in question was PBMCs from the stem cell graft donor, obtained from the stem cell graft. These receptors originate from a human donor who donated a stem cell graft to a child with acute lymphoblastic leukemia.

This clonotype was counted between two and nine times. The gene calls are TRBV5-1 and TRBJ1-1; the D gene is possibly TRBD1 (6 bases). Germline CDR1 reads SGHRS; CDR2 reads YFSETQ. CDR3 length equals 16 residues. V was shortened by 3 bases and J by 0 bases, with 15 bases between the two germline ends. CDR3 DNA: TGCGCCAGCAGCTCCGGCACAGGGCCCATGAACACTGAAGCTTTCTTT. Protein: CASSSGTGPMNTEAFF.

This clonotype was detected many times. The chain has TRBV29-1 and TRBJ2-1; D may be TRBD2 (7 bases). Deletions cut 1 base from V and 8 bases from J, with 21 bases between. The CDR3 length is 16 residues. Germline V CDR1 and CDR2: SQVTM, ANQGSEA. CDR3 protein: CSVEAAPGLPGDEQFF. DNA for the CDR3: TGCAGCGTTGAAGCCGCGCCGGGACTACCAGGGGATGAGCAGTTCTTC.

This clonotype was picked up a small number of times. The chain is built from TRBV9 and TRBJ2-7; D is tentatively TRBD1 or TRBD2 (5 bases each). The germline V gene encodes CDR1 SGDLS and CDR2 YYNGEE. With 4 bases removed from V and 2 bases from J, the gap between germline ends came to 13 bases. The CDR3 has 14 amino acids. CDR3 sequence (DNA): TGTGCCAGCAGCCCCCGGGGCAGTGCCTACGAGCAGTACTTC. It translates to CASSPRGSAYEQYF.

This clonotype was seen only a few times. J is TRBJ2-6 and V is TRBV7-3; 8 positions agree with TRBD1. Germline-derived CDR1 and CDR2 are SGHTA and FQGTGA. After removal of 5 bases from V and 2 bases from J, the junction contained 8 bases not matched to a gene. The CDR3 runs to 17 residues. The CDR3 loop reads CASSPRQGSPGANVLTF. The CDR3 nucleotides read TGTGCCAGCAGCCCGCGACAGGGGTCTCCTGGGGCCAACGTCCTGACTTTC.

The rearrangement links TRBV7-3 to TRBJ2-2; TRBD1 aligns across 8 bases. The germline CDR1 and CDR2 sequences are SGHTA and FQGTGA. CDR3 length: 19 residues. V lost 2 bases to trimming and J lost 2 bases; unmatched junction nucleotides: 13. The CDR3 region is CASSLSPGGPRRNTGELFF. CDR3 DNA: TGTGCCAGCAGCTTATCTCCAGGGGGCCCCCGTCGCAACACCGGGGAGCTGTTTTTT.